These T cell receptor beta chains were read from a single sample in a study of identical twins. TCRdb passed the 5' RACE reads through MiXCR, listing each CDR3 protein once. The data show fewer than 650,000 distinct CDR3 sequences, just under 10% seen once. The same data also contributed to another study, on yellow fever vaccine responses in identical twins.

Material: PBMCs. These receptors were taken from a young woman in good health. The CDR3 runs from the conserved cysteine through the conserved F or W. D genes are given only for firm matches. Size is omitted from some rows. Given values are once, few, many or a class for expanded clones.

j_call	d_call	clone_size	v_call	cdr3_nt	cdr3_aa
TRBJ1-6	-	-	TRBV15	TGTGCCACCAGCAGAGACCCATCTTCAGGGCGTTCACCCCTCCACTTT	CATSRDPSSGRSPLHF
TRBJ1-5	-	few	TRBV6-5	TGTGCCAGCAGTTACGGCGGAGGGGTCAATCAGCCCCAGCATTTT	CASSYGGGVNQPQHF
TRBJ2-7	TRBD1	many	TRBV29-1	TGCAGCGTCCGACAGGGGAAGTCCTACGAGCAGTACTTC	CSVRQGKSYEQYF
TRBJ2-7	-	-	TRBV20-1	TGCGGAGGGGTAAAGGGGGCGCACGGGTCCGAGCAGTACTTC	CGGVKGAHGSEQYF
TRBJ1-4	-	few	TRBV30	TGTGCCTGTGTGGACAGCCTTAAACTGTTTTTT	CACVDSLKLFF
TRBJ2-2	-	many	TRBV27	TGTGCCAGCAGTTTCTTGGCCGGCACCGGGGAGCTGTTTTTT	CASSFLAGTGELFF
TRBJ2-2	-	few	TRBV11-2	TGTGCCAGCAGCCACGACAGTTGGAACACCGGGGAGCTGTTTTTT	CASSHDSWNTGELFF
TRBJ2-3	-	-	TRBV12-3/TRBV12-4	TGTGCCAGCAGCCCCCCACTCCTCAGCACAGATACGCAGTATTTT	CASSPPLLSTDTQYF
TRBJ1-2	-	few	TRBV4-1	TGCGCCAGCAGCCAAGAAGAAAGAAACTATGGCTACACCTTC	CASSQEERNYGYTF
TRBJ2-4	TRBD2	-	TRBV6-2/TRBV6-3	TGTGCCAGCAGTTTTGGGATTACTAGCGGGAGGCGAAACATTCAGTACTTC	CASSFGITSGRRNIQYF
TRBJ2-2	TRBD2	-	TRBV9	TGTGCCAGCAGCGTAGCGGGGGGGGCCGGGGAGCTGTTTTTT	CASSVAGGAGELFF
TRBJ2-5	-	-	TRBV3-1	TGTGCCAGCAGCCAAGACACCGTCGTGGGGACCCAGTACTTC	CASSQDTVVGTQYF
TRBJ2-5	-	-	TRBV25-1	TGTGCCAGCAGTGCAAGGAGCGGCCAAGAGACCCAGTACTTC	CASSARSGQETQYF
TRBJ2-7	-	-	TRBV29-1	TGCAGCGTATTATCCAGGGAGGACGCATACGAGCAGTACTTC	CSVLSREDAYEQYF
TRBJ2-7	-	few	TRBV19	TGTGCCAGTAGTAGAGTCAGCAGGGAAGGGGAGCAGTACTTC	CASSRVSREGEQYF